Listed below are T cell receptor beta chains from one sample, sequenced in a study of T cells in Graves' hyperthyroidism and ophthalmopathy. One entry per CDR3 protein results from TCRdb running MiXCR on the multiplex PCR reads. Here the sample spans 90,000 to 120,000 distinct CDR3 sequences, 15% to 20% being singletons. Specimen: blood. Receptors originate from a woman in her forties or fifties with Graves' hyperthyroidism. CDR3s include the opening cysteine and the closing phenylalanine or tryptophan. D genes are given only for firm matches. Clone size is shown for a subset of rows, as once, few, many or a class of expanded clone.

J	size	length	D	V	DNA	CDR3
TRBJ1-1	many	16	-	TRBV29-1	TGCAGCGTTGAAGATGATCAAGGGGCCCCTTCCCCAGAAGCTTTCTTT	CSVEDDQGAPSPEAFF
TRBJ2-1	many	13	TRBD1	TRBV7-9	TGTGCCAGCAGCTTTTCGACAGGGCATGAGCAGTTCTTC	CASSFSTGHEQFF
TRBJ2-3	-	17	TRBD2	TRBV28	TGTGCCAGCAGTTCGCCCGGGACTAGCGGGGACACAGATACGCAGTATTTT	CASSSPGTSGDTDTQYF
TRBJ2-4	-	13	-	TRBV7-3	TGTGCCAGCAGCTTCTTAGCCAAAAACATTCAGTACTTC	CASSFLAKNIQYF
TRBJ2-7	-	13	-	TRBV20-1	TGCAGTGCTAGGGGCAGAAGGTCCTACGAGCAGTACTTC	CSARGRRSYEQYF
TRBJ2-5	many	15	-	TRBV5-1	TGCGCCAGCAGTCGACTCCAGGGATACCAAGAGACCCAGTACTTC	CASSRLQGYQETQYF
TRBJ2-7	few	13	-	TRBV20-1	TGCAGTGCGAGACAGGACCCCTCCTACGAGCAGTACTTC	CSARQDPSYEQYF
TRBJ2-3	many	14	-	TRBV27	TGTGCCAGCAGTTTAAGGGTCGGCACGGATACGCAGTATTTT	CASSLRVGTDTQYF
TRBJ2-2	many	17	-	TRBV4-1	TGCGCCAGCAGCTCGGGTTCCCTAGCGAAGAACACCGGGGAGCTGTTTTTT	CASSSGSLAKNTGELFF
TRBJ1-1	many	16	TRBD1	TRBV18	TGTGCCAGCTCACCACGACAGGGGAACCTGGGGACTGAAGCTTTCTTT	CASSPRQGNLGTEAFF
TRBJ1-6	many	13	-	TRBV6-1	TGTGCCAGCACTGAACGGAGTTTGGGCCCCCTCCACTTT	CASTERSLGPLHF
TRBJ1-1	many	14	TRBD1	TRBV30	TGTGCCTGGGGCAGGGGGACCTGGAACACTGAAGCTTTCTTT	CAWGRGTWNTEAFF
TRBJ2-1	few	16	-	TRBV12-3/TRBV12-4	TGTGCCAGCAGTTTGGGGACTTGGCGCTCCTACAATGAGCAGTTCTTC	CASSLGTWRSYNEQFF
TRBJ2-1	many	14	-	TRBV10-3	TGTGCCACCGACCGAGAGGGTAAGGACAATGAGCAGTTCTTC	CATDREGKDNEQFF
TRBJ1-2	many	13	-	TRBV28	TGTGCCAGCAGTGACGGTGGTGCCTATGGCTACACCTTC	CASSDGGAYGYTF
TRBJ1-2	many	13	-	TRBV6-1	TGTGCCAGCAGTTACGGGGCTAACTATGGCTACACCTTC	CASSYGANYGYTF
TRBJ2-5	many	13	-	TRBV18	TGTGCCAGCTCACCCGTAGGTCAAGAGACCCAGTACTTC	CASSPVGQETQYF
TRBJ2-1	many	15	TRBD2	TRBV10-3	TGTGCCATCAGTGAGCCTAGCGGGAGGTGGGATGAGCAGTTCTTC	CAISEPSGRWDEQFF
TRBJ2-7	many	14	-	TRBV9	TGTGCCAGCAGCCCCTACGAGACCCCCTACGAGCAGTACTTC	CASSPYETPYEQYF
TRBJ2-2	many	16	TRBD2	TRBV7-9	TGTGCCAGCAGCTCCGGACTAGCGGCGAACACCGGGGAGCTGTTTTTT	CASSSGLAANTGELFF
TRBJ2-2	many	14	-	TRBV5-1	TGCGCCAGCAGTATGTTGGGAAACACCGGGGAGCTGTTTTTT	CASSMLGNTGELFF